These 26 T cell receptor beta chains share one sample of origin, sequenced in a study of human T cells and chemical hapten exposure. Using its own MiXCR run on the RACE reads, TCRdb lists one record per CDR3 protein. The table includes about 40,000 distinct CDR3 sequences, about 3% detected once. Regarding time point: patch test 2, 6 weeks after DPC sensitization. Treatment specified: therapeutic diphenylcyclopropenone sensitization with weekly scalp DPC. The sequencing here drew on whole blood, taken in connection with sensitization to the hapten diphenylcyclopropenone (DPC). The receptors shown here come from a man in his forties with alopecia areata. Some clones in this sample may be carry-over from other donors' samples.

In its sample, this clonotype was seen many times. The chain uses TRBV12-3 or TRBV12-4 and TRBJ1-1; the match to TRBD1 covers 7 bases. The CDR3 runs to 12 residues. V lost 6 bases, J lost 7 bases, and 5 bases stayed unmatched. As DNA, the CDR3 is TGTGCCAGCAGCCCGCAGGGGGTTGAAGCTTTCTTT. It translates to CASSPQGVEAFF.

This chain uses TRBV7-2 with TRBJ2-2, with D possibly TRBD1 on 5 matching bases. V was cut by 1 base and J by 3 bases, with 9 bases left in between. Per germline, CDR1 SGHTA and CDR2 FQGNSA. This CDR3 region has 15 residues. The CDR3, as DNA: TGTGCCAGCAGCTTAGACAGGAGATACACCGGGGAGCTGTTTTTT. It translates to CASSLDRRYTGELFF. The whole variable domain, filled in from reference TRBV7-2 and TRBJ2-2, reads GAGVSQSPSNKVTEKGKDVELRCDPISGHTALYWYRQSLGQGLEFLIYFQGNSAPDKSGLPSDRFSAERTGGSVSTLTIQRTQQEDSAVYLCASSLDRRYTGELFFGEGSRLTVL.

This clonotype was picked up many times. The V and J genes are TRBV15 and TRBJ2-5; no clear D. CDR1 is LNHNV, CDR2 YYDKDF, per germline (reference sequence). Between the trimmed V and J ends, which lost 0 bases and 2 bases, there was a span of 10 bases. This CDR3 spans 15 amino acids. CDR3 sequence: CATSREVVQQETQYF. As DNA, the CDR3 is TGTGCCACCAGCAGAGAGGTGGTACAACAAGAGACCCAGTACTTC.

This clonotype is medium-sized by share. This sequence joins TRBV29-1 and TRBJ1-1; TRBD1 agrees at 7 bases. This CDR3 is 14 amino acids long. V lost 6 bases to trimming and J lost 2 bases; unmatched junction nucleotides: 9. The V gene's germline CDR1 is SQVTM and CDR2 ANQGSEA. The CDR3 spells CSVGLGTANTEAFF. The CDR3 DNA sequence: TGCAGCGTCGGCCTAGGGACAGCCAACACTGAAGCTTTCTTT.

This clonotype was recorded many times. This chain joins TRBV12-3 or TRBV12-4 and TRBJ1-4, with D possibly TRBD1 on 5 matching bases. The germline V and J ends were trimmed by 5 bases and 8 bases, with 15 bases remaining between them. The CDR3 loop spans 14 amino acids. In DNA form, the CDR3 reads TGTGCCAGCAGTGTCCATCAGGGAGGGGAAAAACTGTTTTTT. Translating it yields CASSVHQGGEKLFF.

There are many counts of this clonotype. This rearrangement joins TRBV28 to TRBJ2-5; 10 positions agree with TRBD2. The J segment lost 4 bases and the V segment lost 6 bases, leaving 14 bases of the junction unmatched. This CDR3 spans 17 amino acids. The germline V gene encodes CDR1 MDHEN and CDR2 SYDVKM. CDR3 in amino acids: CASSPDSGRISRETQYF. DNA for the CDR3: TGTGCCAGCAGCCCCGATAGCGGGAGGATAAGTCGAGAGACCCAGTACTTC.

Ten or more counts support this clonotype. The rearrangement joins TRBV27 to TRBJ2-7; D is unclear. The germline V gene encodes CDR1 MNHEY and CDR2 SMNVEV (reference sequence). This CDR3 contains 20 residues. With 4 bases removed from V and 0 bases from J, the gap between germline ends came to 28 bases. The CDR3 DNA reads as TGTGCCAGCAGTTCCCATAGATTCTGGTGCCACGGCATAAGCTCCTACGAGCAGTACTTC. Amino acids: CASSSHRFWCHGISSYEQYF.

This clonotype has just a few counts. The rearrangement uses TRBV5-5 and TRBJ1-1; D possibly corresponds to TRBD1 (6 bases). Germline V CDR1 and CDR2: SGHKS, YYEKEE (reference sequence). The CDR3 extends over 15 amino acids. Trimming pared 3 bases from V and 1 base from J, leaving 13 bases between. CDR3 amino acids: CASSYVGHSNTEAFF. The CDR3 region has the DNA TGTGCCAGCAGCTACGTGGGACACTCGAACACTGAAGCTTTCTTT.

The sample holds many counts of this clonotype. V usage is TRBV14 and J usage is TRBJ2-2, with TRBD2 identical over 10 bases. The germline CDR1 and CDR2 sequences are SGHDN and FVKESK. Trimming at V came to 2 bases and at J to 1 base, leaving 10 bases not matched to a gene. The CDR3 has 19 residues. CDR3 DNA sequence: TGTGCCAGCAGCCAAAAGGGACTAGCGTCCATTCTGAACACCGGGGAGCTGTTTTTT. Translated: CASSQKGLASILNTGELFF. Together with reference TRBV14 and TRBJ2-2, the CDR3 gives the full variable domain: EAGVTQFPSHSVIEKGQTVTLRCDPISGHDNLYWYRRVMGKEIKFLLHFVKESKQDESGMPNNRFLAERTGGTYSTLKVQPAELEDSGVYFCASSQKGLASILNTGELFFGEGSRLTVL.

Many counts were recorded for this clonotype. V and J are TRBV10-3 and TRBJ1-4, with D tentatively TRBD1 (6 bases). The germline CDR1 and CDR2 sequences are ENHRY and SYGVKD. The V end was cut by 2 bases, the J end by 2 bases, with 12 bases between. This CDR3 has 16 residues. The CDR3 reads CAISEPPGVTNEKLFF. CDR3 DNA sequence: TGTGCCATCAGTGAGCCACCAGGGGTTACTAATGAAAAACTGTTTTTT.

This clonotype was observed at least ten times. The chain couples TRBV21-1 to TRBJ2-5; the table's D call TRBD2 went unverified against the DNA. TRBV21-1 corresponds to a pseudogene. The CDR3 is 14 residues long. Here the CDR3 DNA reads TGTGCCAGCAGCAAACTACTAGCGGAAGAGACCCAGTACTTC. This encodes CASSKLLAEETQYF.

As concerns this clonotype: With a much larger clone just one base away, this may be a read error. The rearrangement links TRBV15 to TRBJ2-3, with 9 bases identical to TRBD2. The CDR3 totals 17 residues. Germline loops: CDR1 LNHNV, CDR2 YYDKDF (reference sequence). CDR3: CAASSTLAGGPGDTQYF. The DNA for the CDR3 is TGTGCCGCCAGCAGCACCCTTGCGGGAGGGCCCGGAGATACGCAGTATTTT.

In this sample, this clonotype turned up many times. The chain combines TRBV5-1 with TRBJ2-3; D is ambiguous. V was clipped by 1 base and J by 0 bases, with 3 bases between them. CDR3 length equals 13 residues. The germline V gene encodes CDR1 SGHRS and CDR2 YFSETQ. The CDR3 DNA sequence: TGCGCCAGCAGCTTGCAAAGCACAGATACGCAGTATTTT. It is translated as CASSLQSTDTQYF.

CDR3 bases: TGTGCCAGCAGTTTAACTGGGAACCCCGAAGCTTTCTTT. Protein product: CASSLTGNPEAFF. The V gene is TRBV12-3 or TRBV12-4, the J gene TRBJ1-1; D is ambiguous. V was shortened by 2 bases and J by 8 bases, with 12 bases between the two germline ends. This CDR3 has 13 amino acids.

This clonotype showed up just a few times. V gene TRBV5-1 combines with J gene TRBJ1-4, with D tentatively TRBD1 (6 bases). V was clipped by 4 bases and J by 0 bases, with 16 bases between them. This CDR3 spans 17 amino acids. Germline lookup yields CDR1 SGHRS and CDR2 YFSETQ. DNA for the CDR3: TGCGCCAGCAGCCCAGGGGTGGGGATTGCAACTAATGAAAAACTGTTTTTT. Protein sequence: CASSPGVGIATNEKLFF.

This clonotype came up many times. The chain's CDR3 is CASSLPDPATFTDTQYF. CDR3 DNA: TGTGCCAGCAGCTTACCAGATCCAGCTACCTTCACAGATACGCAGTATTTT. This chain links TRBV7-9 with TRBJ2-3; D ambiguous. The CDR3 has 17 residues. Trimming took off 2 bases at V and 2 bases at J, with 17 bases between the two ends. CDR1 is SEHNR, CDR2 FQNEAQ, per germline (reference sequence).

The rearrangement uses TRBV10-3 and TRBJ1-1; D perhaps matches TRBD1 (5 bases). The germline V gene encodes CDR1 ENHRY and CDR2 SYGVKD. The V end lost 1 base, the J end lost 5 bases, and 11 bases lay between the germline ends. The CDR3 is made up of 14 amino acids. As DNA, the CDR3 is TGTGCCATCAGTGAGTGGGGACCGAAAACTGAAGCTTTCTTT. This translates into CAISEWGPKTEAFF.

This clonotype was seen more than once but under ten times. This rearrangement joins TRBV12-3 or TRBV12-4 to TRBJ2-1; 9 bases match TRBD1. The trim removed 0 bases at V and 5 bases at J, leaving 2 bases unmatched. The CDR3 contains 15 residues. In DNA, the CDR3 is TGTGCCAGCAGTTTAGCCCACAGGGGGCACAATGAGCAGTTCTTC. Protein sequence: CASSLAHRGHNEQFF.

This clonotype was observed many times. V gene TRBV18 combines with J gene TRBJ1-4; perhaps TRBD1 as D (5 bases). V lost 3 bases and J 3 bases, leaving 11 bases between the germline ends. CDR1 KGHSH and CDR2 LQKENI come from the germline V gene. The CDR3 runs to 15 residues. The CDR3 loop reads CASSPGRNPNEKLFF. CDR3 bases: TGTGCCAGCTCACCGGGACGGAATCCTAATGAAAAACTGTTTTTT.

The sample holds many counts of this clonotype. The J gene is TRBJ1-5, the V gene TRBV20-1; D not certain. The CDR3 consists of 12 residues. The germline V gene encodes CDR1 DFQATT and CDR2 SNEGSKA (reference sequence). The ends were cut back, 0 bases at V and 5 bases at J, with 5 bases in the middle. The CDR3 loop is CSARELYQPQHF. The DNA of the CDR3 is TGCAGTGCTAGAGAGTTATATCAGCCCCAGCATTTT.

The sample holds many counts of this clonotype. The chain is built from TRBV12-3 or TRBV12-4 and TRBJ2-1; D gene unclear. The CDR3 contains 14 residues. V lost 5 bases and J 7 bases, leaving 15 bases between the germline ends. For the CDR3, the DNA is TGTGCCAGCAGTCCCGTTATCGCACGGAATGAGCAGTTCTTC. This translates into CASSPVIARNEQFF.

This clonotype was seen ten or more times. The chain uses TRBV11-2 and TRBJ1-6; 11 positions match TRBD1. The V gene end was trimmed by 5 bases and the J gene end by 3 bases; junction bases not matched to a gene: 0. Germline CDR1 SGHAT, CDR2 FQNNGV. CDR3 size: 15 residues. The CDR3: CASSGTGGYNSPLHF. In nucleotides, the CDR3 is TGTGCCAGCAGCGGGACAGGGGGCTATAATTCACCCCTCCACTTT.

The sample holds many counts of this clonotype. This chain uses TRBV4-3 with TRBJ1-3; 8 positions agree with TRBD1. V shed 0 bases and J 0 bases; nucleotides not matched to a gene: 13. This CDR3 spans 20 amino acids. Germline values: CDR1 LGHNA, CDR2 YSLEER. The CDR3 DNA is TGCGCCAGCAGCCAAGAAAGGATGGCAGGGGGCCGGAGCTCTGGAAACACCATATATTTT. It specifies CASSQERMAGGRSSGNTIYF.

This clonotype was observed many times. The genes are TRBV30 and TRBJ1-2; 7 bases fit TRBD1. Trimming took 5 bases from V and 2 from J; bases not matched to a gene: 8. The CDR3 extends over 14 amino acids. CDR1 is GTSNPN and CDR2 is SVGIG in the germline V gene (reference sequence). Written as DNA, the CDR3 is TGTGCCTGGCGGTCGACAGGGCTGAACTATGGCTACACCTTC. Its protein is CAWRSTGLNYGYTF.

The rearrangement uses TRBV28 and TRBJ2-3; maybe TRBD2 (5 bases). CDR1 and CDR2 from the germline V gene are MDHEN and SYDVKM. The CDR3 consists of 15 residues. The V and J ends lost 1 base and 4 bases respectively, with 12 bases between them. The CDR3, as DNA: TGTGCCAGCAGTTTATCCGGGAATGGGGCAGATACGCAGTATTTT. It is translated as CASSLSGNGADTQYF.

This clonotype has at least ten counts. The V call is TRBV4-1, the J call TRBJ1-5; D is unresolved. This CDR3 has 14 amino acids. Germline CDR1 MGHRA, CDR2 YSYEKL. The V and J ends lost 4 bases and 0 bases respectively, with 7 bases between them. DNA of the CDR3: TGCGCCAGCAGCCCGGTCGGTAGCAATCAGCCCCAGCATTTT. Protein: CASSPVGSNQPQHF.